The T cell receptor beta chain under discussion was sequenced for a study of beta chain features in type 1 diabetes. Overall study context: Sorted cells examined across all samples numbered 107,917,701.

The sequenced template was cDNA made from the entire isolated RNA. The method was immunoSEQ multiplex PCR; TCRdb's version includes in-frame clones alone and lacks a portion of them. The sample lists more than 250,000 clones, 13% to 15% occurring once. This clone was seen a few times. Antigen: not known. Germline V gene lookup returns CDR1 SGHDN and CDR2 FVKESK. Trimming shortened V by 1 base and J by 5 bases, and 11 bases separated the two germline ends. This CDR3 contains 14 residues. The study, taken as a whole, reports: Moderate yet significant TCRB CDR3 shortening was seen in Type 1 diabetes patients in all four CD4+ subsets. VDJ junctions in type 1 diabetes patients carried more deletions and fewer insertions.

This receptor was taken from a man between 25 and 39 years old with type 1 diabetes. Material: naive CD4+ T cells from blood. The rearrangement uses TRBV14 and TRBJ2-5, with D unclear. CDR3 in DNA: TGTGCCAGCAGCCAAGGAAGAGCACGGGAGACCCAGTACTTC. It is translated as CASSQGRARETQYF.